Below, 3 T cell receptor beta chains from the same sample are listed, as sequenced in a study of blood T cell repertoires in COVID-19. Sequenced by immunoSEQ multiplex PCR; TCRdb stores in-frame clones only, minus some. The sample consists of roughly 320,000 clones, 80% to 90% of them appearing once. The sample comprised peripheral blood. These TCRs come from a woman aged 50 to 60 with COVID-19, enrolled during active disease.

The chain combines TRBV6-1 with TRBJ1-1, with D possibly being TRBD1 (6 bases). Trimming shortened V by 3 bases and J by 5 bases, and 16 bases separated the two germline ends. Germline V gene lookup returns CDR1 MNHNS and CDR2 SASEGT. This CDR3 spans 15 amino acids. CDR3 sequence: CASSDLGGPGTEAFF. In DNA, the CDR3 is TGTGCCAGCAGTGATCTGGGGGGGCCCGGTACTGAAGCTTTCTTT.

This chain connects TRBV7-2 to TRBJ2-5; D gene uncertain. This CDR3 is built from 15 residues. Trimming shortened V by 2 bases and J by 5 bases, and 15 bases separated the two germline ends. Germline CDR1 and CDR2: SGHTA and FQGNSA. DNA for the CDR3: TGTGCCAGCAGCTTAAACGGCGCGAGGTCGGAGACCCAGTACTTC. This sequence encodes CASSLNGARSETQYF.

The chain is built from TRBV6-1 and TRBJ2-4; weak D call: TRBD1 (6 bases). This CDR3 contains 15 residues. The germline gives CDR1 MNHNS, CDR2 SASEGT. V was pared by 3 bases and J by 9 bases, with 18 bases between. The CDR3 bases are TGTGCCAGCAGTGAGACCTACAGGGAAGACGGCATTCAGTACTTC. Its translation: CASSETYREDGIQYF.